This is a list of T cell receptor beta chains from one sample in a study of control samples from healthy donors and cancer patients. The data were produced by immunoSEQ multiplex PCR, yet TCRdb's version contains in-frame clones alone and is incomplete. Of some 250,000 clones in the sample, almost 85% were seen once. The sample comprised PBMCs. The receptors derive from a woman aged 60-70 years with lung cancer. CDR3s include the opening cysteine and the closing phenylalanine or tryptophan. The order of the fields is V gene, clone size, J gene, D gene, CDR3 length, CDR3 DNA, CDR3 protein. D genes are given only for firm matches. Clone size appears in some rows only: once, few, many, or a class for an expanded clone.

TRBV27	NA	TRBJ2-1	TRBD2	15	TGTGCCAGCAGTATAAGACTAGCGGGTCTAAATGAGCAGTTCTTC	CASSIRLAGLNEQFF
TRBV5-6	once	TRBJ2-7	NA	13	TGTGCCAGCAGTCCTGGAGGTACCTACGAGCAGTACTTC	CASSPGGTYEQYF
TRBV7-8	NA	TRBJ1-1	NA	14	TGTGCCAGCAGCTTAGCCGGGGATGGAACTGAAGCTTTCTTT	CASSLAGDGTEAFF
TRBV10-2	NA	TRBJ2-1	TRBD2	14	TGCGCCAGCAGCCAGGGACTAGCATTGGATGAGCAGTTCTTC	CASSQGLALDEQFF
TRBV5-1	NA	TRBJ2-7	NA	14	TGCGCCAGCAGCTTGTGGGCGGACTCCTACGAGCAGTACTTC	CASSLWADSYEQYF
TRBV29-1	NA	TRBJ1-4	TRBD1	12	TGCAGCGTAGGACAGGGGGATGAAAAACTGTTTTTT	CSVGQGDEKLFF
TRBV18	NA	TRBJ1-3	NA	16	TGTGCCAGCTCACCAAGTCAGGGGAGCTCTGGAAACACCATGTATTTT	CASSPSQGSSGNTMYF
TRBV19	NA	TRBJ2-2	TRBD1	15	TGTGCCAGTAGTACCGGGACAGGGGGCATCGGGGAGCTGTTTTTT	CASSTGTGGIGELFF
TRBV12-2	NA	TRBJ1-2	NA	14	TGTGCAAGTCGCTTAAGACAGGGAAACTATGGCTACACCTTC	CASRLRQGNYGYTF
TRBV2	NA	TRBJ2-7	TRBD1	13	TGTGCCAGCAGTGAAGTCACAGGGGGCGAGCAGTACTTC	CASSEVTGGEQYF
TRBV2	NA	TRBJ1-2	NA	14	TGTGCCAGCAGCCGGTCAGGGGAATATTCTGGCTACACCTTC	CASSRSGEYSGYTF
TRBV28	NA	TRBJ2-7	NA	13	TGTGCCAGCAGTTCGGGACGGCAATACGAGCAGTACTTC	CASSSGRQYEQYF
TRBV19	NA	TRBJ2-3	TRBD1	17	TGTGCCAGTAGTATAGGGGGACAGGGGACCAAAACAGATACGCAGTATTTT	CASSIGGQGTKTDTQYF
TRBV6-6	NA	TRBJ2-7	NA	13	TGTGCCAGCAGCGCCCAGGGGCCGTACGAGCAGTACTTC	CASSAQGPYEQYF
TRBV5-1	NA	TRBJ1-1	NA	12	TGCGCCAGCAGCATATCGAACACTGAAGCTTTCTTT	CASSISNTEAFF
TRBV5-1	NA	TRBJ2-3	TRBD1	14	TGCGCCAGCAGTCTCGACAGGGTTGCTGATACGCAGTATTTT	CASSLDRVADTQYF
TRBV18	NA	TRBJ2-3	TRBD1	15	TGTGCCAGCTCAGAGACAGGGGACCGGACAGATACGCAGTATTTT	CASSETGDRTDTQYF
TRBV3-1/TRBV3-2	NA	TRBJ2-1	TRBD2	14	TGTGCCAGCGCCAAAGCTAGCGGATACAATGAGCAGTTCTTC	CASAKASGYNEQFF
TRBV3-1/TRBV3-2	few	TRBJ2-7	NA	13	TGTGCCAGCAGCCAAGTCCAGGGCTACGAGCAGTACTTC	CASSQVQGYEQYF
TRBV5-1	NA	TRBJ2-3	TRBD2	17	TGCGCCAGCAGCGCCGGGACTAAGACCAGAAGCACAGATACGCAGTATTTT	CASSAGTKTRSTDTQYF
TRBV2	NA	TRBJ1-1	NA	16	TGTGCCAGCAGTGAGGGCAGGCGATTGATGAACACTGAAGCTTTCTTT	CASSEGRRLMNTEAFF
TRBV11-3	NA	TRBJ2-3	TRBD2	14	TGTGCCAGCAGCGGGGGACTAGTTTCAGATACGCAGTATTTT	CASSGGLVSDTQYF
TRBV11-2	NA	TRBJ2-2	NA	15	TGTGCCAGCAGCTTAGTTCTGACAGACACCGGGGAGCTGTTTTTT	CASSLVLTDTGELFF
TRBV6-1	NA	TRBJ2-3	NA	17	TGTGCCAGCAGTGGCCTAGGTGGCGGGGGCTTCACAGATACGCAGTATTTT	CASSGLGGGGFTDTQYF
TRBV12-3/TRBV12-4	NA	TRBJ1-5	NA	13	TGTGCCAGCAGTTTCTTCTGGGATCAGCCCCAGCATTTT	CASSFFWDQPQHF
TRBV2	NA	TRBJ1-1	NA	12	TGTGCCAGCATGCGGGGGAACACTGAAGCTTTCTTT	CASMRGNTEAFF
TRBV18	once	TRBJ2-3	TRBD1	15	TGTGCCAGCTCCCGGGACAGGGGGCAATTGGATACGCAGTATTTT	CASSRDRGQLDTQYF
TRBV7-9	NA	TRBJ2-5	NA	15	TGTGCCAGCAGCTTATCTTTTGGCAGTCAAGAGACCCAGTACTTC	CASSLSFGSQETQYF
TRBV5-1	NA	TRBJ2-3	NA	13	TGCGCCAGCAGCTTCTGGGGGAGGGATACGCAGTATTTT	CASSFWGRDTQYF
TRBV5-1	NA	TRBJ2-3	TRBD2	19	TGCGCCAGCAGCCCGGGGACTAGCGGGATGTCGTTGGTCACAGATACGCAGTATTTT	CASSPGTSGMSLVTDTQYF
TRBV30	once	TRBJ2-5	TRBD1	15	TGTGCCTGGAGCGACAGGGAACCGGGGTTGGAGACCCAGTACTTC	CAWSDREPGLETQYF
TRBV5-1	NA	TRBJ1-1	NA	14	TGCGCCAGCAGCTTGGCCGGAGGGAACACTGAAGCTTTCTTT	CASSLAGGNTEAFF